Listed below are T cell receptor beta chains from one sample, sequenced in a study of blood T cell repertoires in COVID-19. TCRdb's table, derived via immunoSEQ multiplex PCR, lists solely in-frame clones and lacks some. The table lists approximately 500,000 clones, around nine tenths of them singletons, with roughly 7.4% in the top ten. The sequencing input was peripheral blood. The receptors originated from a woman between 45 and 65 years old with COVID-19, enrolled during active disease. Each CDR3 is given with its conserved first and last residue. Fields, in order: D gene, V gene, clone size, J gene, CDR3 protein, CDR3 DNA. The D gene is left open where the match is weak. Not all rows give a size; the values are once, few, many and, for expanded clones, a class.

>-|TRBV24-1|-|TRBJ2-7
CATLGRFYEQYF
TGTGCCACCTTGGGCAGATTCTACGAGCAGTACTTC
>TRBD1|TRBV7-3|once|TRBJ1-6
CASSEGASSYNSPLHF
TGTGCCAGCTCCGAGGGGGCGAGCTCCTATAATTCACCCCTCCACTTT
>-|TRBV30|-|TRBJ2-5
CAWSLLQGGGTQYF
TGTGCCTGGAGCCTCTTACAGGGCGGCGGGACCCAGTACTTC
>TRBD1|TRBV2|-|TRBJ1-1
CASRGQGAFF
TGTGCCAGCAGGGGACAGGGAGCTTTCTTT
>TRBD2|TRBV24-1|once|TRBJ2-3
CATSDLPASGGTDTQYF
TGTGCCACCAGTGATTTGCCGGCTAGCGGGGGCACAGATACGCAGTATTTT
>-|TRBV27|-|TRBJ2-7
CASSPGGWVQYF
TGTGCCAGCAGCCCTGGAGGTTGGGTGCAGTACTTC
>TRBD1|TRBV5-1|-|TRBJ2-7
CASSLLRQGYEQYF
TGCGCCAGCAGCTTGTTGCGACAGGGCTACGAGCAGTACTTC
>TRBD1|TRBV19|-|TRBJ2-2
CASQRQGDGGELFF
TGTGCCAGTCAACGACAGGGGGACGGCGGGGAGCTGTTTTTT
>-|TRBV19|-|TRBJ1-1
CASSPLTGVTEAFF
TGTGCCAGTAGTCCCCTTACGGGGGTCACTGAAGCTTTCTTT
>TRBD2|TRBV15|-|TRBJ2-7
CATSRSGLAGGSYEQYF
TGTGCCACCAGCAGATCGGGACTAGCGGGGGGCTCTTACGAGCAGTACTTC
>-|TRBV7-2|few|TRBJ1-4
CASSLVAGESEKLFF
TGTGCCAGCAGCTTAGTAGCAGGGGAAAGTGAAAAACTGTTTTTT
>-|TRBV24-1|-|TRBJ2-7
CATSDPRRAYEQYF
TGTGCCACCAGTGACCCCCGACGGGCCTACGAGCAGTACTTC
>TRBD1|TRBV5-1|-|TRBJ2-7
CASSSKVGTGGYEQYF
TGCGCCAGCAGCTCTAAGGTGGGGACAGGGGGTTACGAGCAGTACTTC
>TRBD1|TRBV10-1|-|TRBJ1-2
CASSRTGHGYTF
TGCGCCAGCAGCAGGACAGGGCATGGCTACACCTTC
>TRBD1|TRBV27|-|TRBJ1-1
CASSSLYRGRNTEAFF
TGTGCCAGCAGTTCCCTCTACAGGGGGAGGAACACTGAAGCTTTCTTT
>-|TRBV6-5|-|TRBJ1-1
CASSYNFEMNTEAFF
TGTGCCAGCAGTTACAATTTCGAGATGAACACTGAAGCTTTCTTT
>-|TRBV28|-|TRBJ2-7
CASSSDSYEQYF
TGTGCCAGCAGTTCCGACAGCTACGAGCAGTACTTC
>TRBD1|TRBV19|-|TRBJ1-4
CASLEDRSNEKLFF
TGTGCCAGCCTCGAGGACAGGTCAAATGAAAAACTGTTTTTT
>TRBD2|TRBV5-1|-|TRBJ2-7
CASSISGGDYEQYF
TGCGCCAGCAGCATTAGCGGGGGGGACTACGAGCAGTACTTC
>TRBD1|TRBV9|once|TRBJ1-2
CASSSLTGEYGYTF
TGTGCCAGCAGCTCTCTAACAGGGGAATATGGCTACACCTTC
>-|TRBV18|-|TRBJ1-4
CASSPFGEKLFF
TGTGCCAGCTCACCGTTCGGGGAAAAACTGTTTTTT
>TRBD1|TRBV5-1|-|TRBJ1-1
CASSPTPGTGTEAFF
TGCGCCAGCAGCCCTACTCCCGGGACAGGAACTGAAGCTTTCTTT
>-|TRBV6-8|once|TRBJ1-1
CASQATGLNTEAFF
TGTGCCAGCCAGGCGACAGGACTGAACACTGAAGCTTTCTTT
>-|TRBV10-3|few|TRBJ1-2
CALGDSGRNYGYTF
TGTGCTCTGGGGGACTCAGGGAGGAACTATGGCTACACCTTC
>TRBD2|TRBV5-4|-|TRBJ2-1
CASSLLSGGLGEQFF
TGTGCCAGCAGCTTGCTGTCGGGGGGGCTTGGTGAGCAGTTCTTC
>-|TRBV6-1|-|TRBJ1-4
CASSEGAGQGEKLFF
TGTGCCAGCAGTGAAGGAGCGGGTCAGGGAGAAAAACTGTTTTTT
>TRBD2|TRBV5-1|-|TRBJ2-3
CASSLLAGGPSTDTQYF
TGCGCCAGCAGCTTACTAGCGGGGGGACCTAGCACAGATACGCAGTATTTT
>-|TRBV28|once|TRBJ2-2
CASSLGGMNTGELFF
TGTGCCAGCAGTTTAGGAGGGATGAACACCGGGGAGCTGTTTTTT
>-|TRBV2|-|TRBJ1-5
CASSSLWGGQPQHF
TGTGCCAGCAGTTCGTTGTGGGGCGGCCAGCCCCAGCATTTT
>-|TRBV7-9|-|TRBJ2-2
CASSLVFGGAGELFF
TGTGCCAGCAGCTTGGTCTTTGGAGGGGCCGGGGAGCTGTTTTTT
>TRBD2|TRBV19|-|TRBJ2-2
CASKLAGHQEAAGELFF
TGTGCCAGTAAACTAGCGGGGCACCAGGAGGCGGCCGGGGAGCTGTTTTTT
>TRBD2|TRBV9|-|TRBJ2-2
CASSGPGPGLAGTGELFF
TGTGCCAGCAGCGGACCCGGCCCGGGACTAGCGGGCACCGGGGAGCTGTTTTTT
>-|TRBV11-2|-|TRBJ1-1
CASSLVGVPMNTEAFF
TGTGCCAGCAGCTTAGTCGGGGTCCCCATGAACACTGAAGCTTTCTTT